This T cell receptor (beta chain) derives from a study of T cell responses to AZD1222 COVID-19 vaccine. The CDR3 consists of 13 residues. The V gene's germline CDR1 is MDHEN and CDR2 SYDVKM. V was shortened by 5 bases and J by 7 bases, with 15 bases between the two germline ends. The analysis combined second doses at about 4 or about 12 weeks. Study-level results: Spike-specific TCR breadth and depth rose after two AZD1222 doses. At baseline, just a handful of AZD1222 recipients tested seropositive.

This table comes from immunoSEQ multiplex PCR, and its TCRdb copy is limited to in-frame clones, with some not included. The top ten clones hold around a tenth of a sample with fewer than 200,000 clones, approximately 86% of them seen once. A word on this clone: The antigen is not known.

V usage is TRBV28 and J usage is TRBJ2-7; D unclear. The starting material was peripheral blood, obtained 28 days after the second AZD1222 dose. This clonotype was obtained from an adult who received the AZD1222 COVID-19 vaccine. In DNA form, the CDR3 reads TGTGCCAGCAGTCCCCAAGTTTCGAAGGAGCAGTACTTC. Amino acids: CASSPQVSKEQYF.